This T cell receptor (beta chain) was identified during a study of CD8 T cells in Susac syndrome. Study-wide context: There were 5 or 6 sequenced Susac syndrome patients with active disease and about eight in remission.

This CDR3 is built from 14 residues. Germline V gene lookup returns CDR1 SGHNT and CDR2 YYREEE (reference sequence). Trimming removed 10 bases at V and 6 bases at J, with 23 bases between. An amount of RNA that ranged from 0.5 to 1 ug was reverse transcribed with random hexamers. The amplification used immunoSEQ multiplex PCR on TCR beta CDR3; it spanned 54 Vbeta and 13 Jbeta. Each CDR3 protein gets one entry after TCRdb re-called the immunoSEQ multiplex PCR reads with MiXCR. The data contain 210,000 or so distinct CDR3 sequences, around 93% of them singletons. Sequencing targeted TCR beta in blood CD8+ and CD4+ T cells.

This chain joins TRBV5-4 and TRBJ2-7; possible D gene TRBD2, 7 bases. This TCR derives from a human donor with Susac syndrome. Sequenced material: CD4+ T cells from PBMCs. The CDR3 sequence is CAVGGQGLLREQYF. The CDR3 DNA follows: TGTGCCGTCGGGGGGCAGGGGCTTCTACGCGAGCAGTACTTC.